This T cell receptor (beta chain) was retrieved from a study of CD8 T cells in ankylosing spondylitis. General study results and limits: The authors reported significant enrichment of disease-linked clones in matched ankylosing spondylitis synovial fluid.

Of note for this clonotype: The antigen remains undetermined.

TCR beta libraries were made by quantitative 5'-RACE with molecular barcodes. From the 5' RACE reads, TCRdb called clonotypes with MiXCR, one entry per CDR3 protein. The table shows some 270,000 distinct CDR3 sequences, with about 30% occurring only once. Trimming took off 0 bases at V and 3 bases at J, with 8 bases between the two ends. The length of the CDR3 is 14 residues. Germline loops: CDR1 LGHDT, CDR2 YNNKEL (reference sequence). The rearrangement links TRBV3-1 to TRBJ2-5, with D perhaps matching TRBD2 (6 bases). Source material: blood, either unsorted or a sorted T cell fraction (not recorded which). This TCR derives from a male donor with ankylosing spondylitis or in good health (not recorded which). The DNA of the CDR3 is TGTGCCAGCAGCCAAGAGTGGAGGGAAGAGACCCAGTACTTC. Residues: CASSQEWREETQYF.